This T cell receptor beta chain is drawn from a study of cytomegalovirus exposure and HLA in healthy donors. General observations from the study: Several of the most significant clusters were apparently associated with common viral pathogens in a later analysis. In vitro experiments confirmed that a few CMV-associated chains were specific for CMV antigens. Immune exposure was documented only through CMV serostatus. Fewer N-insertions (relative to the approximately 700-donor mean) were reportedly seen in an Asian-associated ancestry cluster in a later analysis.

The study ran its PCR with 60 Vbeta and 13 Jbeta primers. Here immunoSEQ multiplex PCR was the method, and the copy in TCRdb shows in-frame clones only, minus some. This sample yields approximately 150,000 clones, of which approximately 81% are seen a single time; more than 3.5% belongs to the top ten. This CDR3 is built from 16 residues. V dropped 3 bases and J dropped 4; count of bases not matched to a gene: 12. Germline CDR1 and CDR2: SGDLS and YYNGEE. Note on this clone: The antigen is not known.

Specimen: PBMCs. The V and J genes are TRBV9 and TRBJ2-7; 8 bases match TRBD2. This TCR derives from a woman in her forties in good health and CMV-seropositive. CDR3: CASSAHPSGRPYEQYF. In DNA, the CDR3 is TGTGCCAGCAGCGCCCACCCTAGCGGGCGTCCGTACGAGCAGTACTTC.